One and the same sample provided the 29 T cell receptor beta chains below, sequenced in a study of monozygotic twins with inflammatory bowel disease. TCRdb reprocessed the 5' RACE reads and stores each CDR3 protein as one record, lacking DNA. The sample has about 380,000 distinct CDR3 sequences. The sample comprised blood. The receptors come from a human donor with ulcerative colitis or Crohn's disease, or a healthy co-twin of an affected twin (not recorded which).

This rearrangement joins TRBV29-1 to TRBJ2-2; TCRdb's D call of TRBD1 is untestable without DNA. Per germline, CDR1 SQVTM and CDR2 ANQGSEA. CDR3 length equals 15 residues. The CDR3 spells CSTAKSRGLTAELFF.

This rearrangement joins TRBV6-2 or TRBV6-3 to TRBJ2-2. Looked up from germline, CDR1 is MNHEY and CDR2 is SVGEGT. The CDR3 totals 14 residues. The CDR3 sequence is CASSYSLRGGELFF.

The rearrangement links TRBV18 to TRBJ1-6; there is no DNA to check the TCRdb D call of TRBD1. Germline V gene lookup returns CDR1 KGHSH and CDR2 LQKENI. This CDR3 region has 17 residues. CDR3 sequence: CASSPKGTGVYNSPLHF.

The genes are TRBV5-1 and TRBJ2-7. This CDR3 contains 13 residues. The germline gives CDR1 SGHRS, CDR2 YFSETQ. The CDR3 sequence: CASSLVQNYEQYF.

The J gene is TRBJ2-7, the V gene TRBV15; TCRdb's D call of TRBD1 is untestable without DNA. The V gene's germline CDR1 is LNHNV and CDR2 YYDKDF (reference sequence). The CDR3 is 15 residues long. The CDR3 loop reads CATSREQGARYEQYF.

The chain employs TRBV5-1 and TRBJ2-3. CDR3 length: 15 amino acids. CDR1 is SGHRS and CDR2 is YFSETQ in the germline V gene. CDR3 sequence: CASSRTIDFTDTQYF.

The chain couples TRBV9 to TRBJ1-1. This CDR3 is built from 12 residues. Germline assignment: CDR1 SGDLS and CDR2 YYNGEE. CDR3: CASSRTDTEAFF.

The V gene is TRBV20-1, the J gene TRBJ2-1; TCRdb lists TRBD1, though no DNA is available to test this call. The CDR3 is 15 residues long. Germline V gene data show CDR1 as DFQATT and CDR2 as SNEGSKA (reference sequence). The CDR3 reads CSAEETGLLRNEQFF.

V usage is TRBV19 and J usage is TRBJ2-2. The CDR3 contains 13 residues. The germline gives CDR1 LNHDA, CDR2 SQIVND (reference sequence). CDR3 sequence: CASRASNTGELFF.

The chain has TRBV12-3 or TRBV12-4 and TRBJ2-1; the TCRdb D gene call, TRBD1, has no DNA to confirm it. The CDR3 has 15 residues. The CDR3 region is CASSFGTGVLNEQFF.

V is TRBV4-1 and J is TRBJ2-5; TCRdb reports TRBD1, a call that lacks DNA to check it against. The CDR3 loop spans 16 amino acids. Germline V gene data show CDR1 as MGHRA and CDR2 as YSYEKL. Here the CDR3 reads CASSQEIQGPQETQYF.

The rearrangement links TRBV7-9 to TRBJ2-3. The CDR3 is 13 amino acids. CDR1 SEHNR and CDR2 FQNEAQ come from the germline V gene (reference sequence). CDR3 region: CASSLVGPDTQYF.

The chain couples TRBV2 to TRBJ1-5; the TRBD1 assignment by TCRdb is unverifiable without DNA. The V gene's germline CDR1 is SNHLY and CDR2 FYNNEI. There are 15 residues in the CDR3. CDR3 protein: CASSEATGVDQPQHF. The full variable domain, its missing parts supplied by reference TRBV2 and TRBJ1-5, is EPEVTQTPSHQVTQMGQEVILRCVPISNHLYFYWYRQILGQKVEFLVSFYNNEISEKSEIFDDQFSVERPDGSNFTLKIRSTKLEDSAMYFCASSEATGVDQPQHFGDGTRLSIL.

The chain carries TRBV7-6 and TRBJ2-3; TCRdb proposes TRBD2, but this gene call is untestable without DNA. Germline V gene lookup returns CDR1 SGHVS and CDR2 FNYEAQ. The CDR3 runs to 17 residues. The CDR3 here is CASKGLAGWTSTDTQYF.

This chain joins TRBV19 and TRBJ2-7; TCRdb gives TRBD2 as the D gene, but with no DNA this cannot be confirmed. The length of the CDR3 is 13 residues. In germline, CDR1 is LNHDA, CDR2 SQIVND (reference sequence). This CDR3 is CASSRTMFYEQYF.

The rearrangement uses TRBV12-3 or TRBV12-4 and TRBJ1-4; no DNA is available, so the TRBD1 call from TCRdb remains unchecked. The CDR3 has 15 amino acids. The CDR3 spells CASSLSTGGGEKLFF.

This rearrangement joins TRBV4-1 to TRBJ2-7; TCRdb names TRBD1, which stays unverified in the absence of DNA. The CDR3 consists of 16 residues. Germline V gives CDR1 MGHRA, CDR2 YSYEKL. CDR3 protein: CASSQFSTGSVYEQYF.

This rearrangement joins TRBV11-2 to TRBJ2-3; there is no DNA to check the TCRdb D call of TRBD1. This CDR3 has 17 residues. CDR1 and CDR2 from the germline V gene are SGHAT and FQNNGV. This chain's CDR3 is CASSFHRGTGSTDTQYF.

The CDR3 spells CASSLSGEFDGYTF. The V gene is TRBV4-2, the J gene TRBJ1-2; TCRdb designates TRBD1, a call that cannot be tested without DNA. This CDR3 comprises 14 residues. Germline CDR1 is LGHNA and CDR2 is YNFKEQ.

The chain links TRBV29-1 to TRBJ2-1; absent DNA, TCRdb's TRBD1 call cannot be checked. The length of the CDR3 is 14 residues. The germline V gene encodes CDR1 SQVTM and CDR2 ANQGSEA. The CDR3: CSVLGTVSYNEQFF.

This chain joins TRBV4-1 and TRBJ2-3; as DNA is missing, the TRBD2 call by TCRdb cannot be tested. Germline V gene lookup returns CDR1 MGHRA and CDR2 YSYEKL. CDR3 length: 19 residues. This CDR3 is CASSHPGTGDQTSTDTQYF.

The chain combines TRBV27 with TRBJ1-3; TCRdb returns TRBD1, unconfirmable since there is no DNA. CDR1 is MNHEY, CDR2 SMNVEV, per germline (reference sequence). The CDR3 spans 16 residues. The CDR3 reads CASSLMGRGVKDTIYF.

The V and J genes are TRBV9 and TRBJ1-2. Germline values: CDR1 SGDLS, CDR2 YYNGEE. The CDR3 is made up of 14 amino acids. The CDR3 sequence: CASSVVGSNYGYTF.

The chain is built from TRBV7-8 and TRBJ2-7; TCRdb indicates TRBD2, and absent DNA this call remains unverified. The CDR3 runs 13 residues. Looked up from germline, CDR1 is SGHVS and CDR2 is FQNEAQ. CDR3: CASSSGLVGEQYF. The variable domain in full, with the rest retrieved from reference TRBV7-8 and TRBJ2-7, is GAGVSQSPRYKVAKRGQDVALRCDPISGHVSLFWYQQALGQGPEFLTYFQNEAQLDKSGLPSDRFFAERPEGSVSTLKIQRTQQEDSAVYLCASSSGLVGEQYFGPGTRLTVT.

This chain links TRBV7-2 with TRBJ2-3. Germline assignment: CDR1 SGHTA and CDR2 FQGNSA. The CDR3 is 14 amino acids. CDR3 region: CASSLDRGTDTQYF.

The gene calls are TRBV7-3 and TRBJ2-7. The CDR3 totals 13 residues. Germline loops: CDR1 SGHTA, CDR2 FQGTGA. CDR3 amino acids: CASSLNILGEQYF.

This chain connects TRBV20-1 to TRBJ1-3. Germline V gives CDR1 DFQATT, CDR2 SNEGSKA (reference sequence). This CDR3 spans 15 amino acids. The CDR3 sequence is CSASFGLDSGNTIYF.

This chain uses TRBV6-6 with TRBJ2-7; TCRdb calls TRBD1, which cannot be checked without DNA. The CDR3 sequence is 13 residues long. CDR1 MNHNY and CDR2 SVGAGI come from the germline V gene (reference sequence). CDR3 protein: CASAGTETYEQYF.

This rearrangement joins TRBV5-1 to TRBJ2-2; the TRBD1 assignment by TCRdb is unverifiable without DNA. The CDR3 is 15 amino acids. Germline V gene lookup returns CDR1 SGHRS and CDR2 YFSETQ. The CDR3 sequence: CASGAGTGNTGELFF.